This passage covers 26 T cell receptor beta chains from one sample sequenced in a study of T cells in localized non-small cell lung cancer. Produced via immunoSEQ multiplex PCR; TCRdb's table is partial and in-frame only. The repertoire holds under 4,000 clones, with around 29% as singletons. Sample: normal lung tissue next to the tumor, taken before any cancer treatment. The receptors here all came from a male donor aged 60 or older with stage III lung adenocarcinoma.

The chain recombines TRBV11-3 with TRBJ2-7; 9 bases are shared with TRBD2. Losses at the gene ends were 4 bases for V and 2 bases for J; bases not matched to a gene: 6. In germline, CDR1 is SGHNT, CDR2 YENEEA. The CDR3 runs 15 residues. The CDR3 sequence is CASSYSSGATYEQYF. The CDR3 DNA sequence: TGTGCCAGCAGCTACTCTAGCGGGGCAACCTACGAGCAGTACTTC.

Only a few counts were recorded for this clone. The chain recombines TRBV11-3 with TRBJ2-1, with 7 nucleotides matching TRBD1. The trim removed 1 base at V and 3 bases at J, leaving 0 bases unmatched. Per germline, CDR1 SGHNT and CDR2 YENEEA. The CDR3 sequence is 14 residues long. The CDR3 loop reads CASSLGQGYNEQFF. The CDR3 DNA is TGTGCCAGCAGCTTAGGACAGGGCTACAATGAGCAGTTCTTC.

The chain carries TRBV11-3 and TRBJ1-1, with unresolved D. The CDR3 runs 14 residues. Between the trimmed V and J ends, which lost 3 bases and 4 bases, there was a span of 12 bases. Germline CDR1 SGHNT, CDR2 YENEEA. The CDR3 sequence is CASSFSLVGTEAFF. CDR3 in DNA: TGTGCCAGCAGCTTCTCATTAGTGGGCACTGAAGCTTTCTTT.

This clone has just a few counts. The chain recombines TRBV30 with TRBJ2-5; D tentatively fits TRBD1 or TRBD2 (7 bases each). Germline values: CDR1 GTSNPN, CDR2 SVGIG (reference sequence). This CDR3 region has 13 residues. V was trimmed by 7 bases and J by 1 base, leaving 13 bases between them. The CDR3 is CASQGEGQETQYF. DNA of the CDR3: TGTGCCTCCCAGGGGGAGGGCCAAGAGACCCAGTACTTC.

This clone showed up just a few times. The CDR3 nucleotides are TGTGCCAGCAGCTTCAGTAAAAACTATGGCTACACCTTC. Residues: CASSFSKNYGYTF. The J gene is TRBJ1-2, the V gene TRBV6-8; no clear D gene. CDR3 length: 13 residues. Between the trimmed V and J ends, which lost 6 bases and 2 bases, there was a span of 10 bases. Germline V CDR1 and CDR2: MNHGY, SAAAGT.

This clone was found a few times. This sequence joins TRBV11-3 and TRBJ2-6, with D possibly being TRBD1 or TRBD2 (6 bases each). This CDR3 comprises 17 residues. Trimming stripped 2 bases from V and 3 bases from J, with 14 bases between. CDR1 SGHNT and CDR2 YENEEA come from the germline V gene. The CDR3 region is CASSLLSRGRGANVLTF. Written as DNA, the CDR3 is TGTGCCAGCAGCTTACTTTCCCGGGGGCGTGGGGCCAACGTCCTGACTTTC.

This clone showed up just a few times. V usage is TRBV11-3 and J usage is TRBJ2-5; 9 bases line up with TRBD2. Germline trimming cut 3 bases from V and 3 bases from J; bases unmatched to any gene: 5. This CDR3 is 15 amino acids long. The germline V gene encodes CDR1 SGHNT and CDR2 YENEEA. DNA for the CDR3: TGTGCCAGCAGCTTGCTTAGCGGGAGTAAAGAGACCCAGTACTTC. Amino acids: CASSLLSGSKETQYF.

CDR3 DNA: TGCGCCAGCAGCTTCCGTGGACTAGCGGCCTACAATGAGCAGTTCTTC. Its translation is CASSFRGLAAYNEQFF. The chain carries TRBV5-1 and TRBJ2-1; 10 nucleotides line up with TRBD2. Trimming removed 2 bases from V and 2 bases from J; junction bases left unmatched: 4. Germline CDR1 reads SGHRS; CDR2 reads YFSETQ. This CDR3 spans 16 amino acids.

This clone was found a few times. The rearrangement uses TRBV11-3 and TRBJ2-1; D unclear. Trimming took off 2 bases at V and 1 base at J, with 21 bases between the two ends. Germline values: CDR1 SGHNT, CDR2 YENEEA. The CDR3 is 19 amino acids. Written as DNA, the CDR3 is TGTGCCAGCAGCTTAAACTTCCCCAACCCCGGAGTTTCCTACAATGAGCAGTTCTTC. Protein sequence: CASSLNFPNPGVSYNEQFF.

This clone rates as medium-sized (0.01 to 0.1%). V usage is TRBV11-3 and J usage is TRBJ1-3; D is possibly TRBD1 (5 bases). The CDR3 length is 17 residues. CDR1 is SGHNT, CDR2 YENEEA, per germline. Trimming cost V 2 bases and J 4 bases, with 18 bases left between them. CDR3 protein: CASSLSGPMTVGNTIYF. The CDR3 DNA reads as TGTGCCAGCAGCTTATCAGGCCCCATGACAGTGGGAAACACCATATATTTT. Based on the CDR3 plus reference TRBV11-3 and TRBJ1-3, the full variable domain is EAGVVQSPRYKIIEKKQPVAFWCNPISGHNTLYWYLQNLGQGPELLIRYENEEAVDDSQLPKDRFSAERLKGVDSTLKIQPAELGDSAVYLCASSLSGPMTVGNTIYFGEGSWLTVV.

Only a few counts were recorded for this clone. The rearrangement uses TRBV6-8 and TRBJ2-3; 10 bases map to TRBD1. Trimming cost V 2 bases and J 8 bases; bases outside gene matches: 7. Looked up from germline, CDR1 is MNHGY and CDR2 is SAAAGT. The CDR3 covers 15 residues. The CDR3 sequence is CASSYGGTGETTQYF. In nucleotides, the CDR3 is TGTGCCAGCAGTTACGGAGGGACAGGGGAAACTACGCAGTATTTT.

The chain has TRBV19 and TRBJ1-4; D is uncertain. The CDR3 is made up of 15 amino acids. Trimming cost V 3 bases and J 4 bases, with 12 bases left between them. From germline, CDR1 is LNHDA and CDR2 SQIVND (reference sequence). CDR3 protein: CASSIVQEVNEKLFF. The CDR3 DNA reads TGTGCCAGTAGTATTGTTCAAGAGGTTAATGAAAAACTGTTTTTT.

The chain carries TRBV28 and TRBJ2-1; 7 bases agree with TRBD2. The CDR3 is 14 residues long. J gave up 5 bases and V 2 bases, and 3 bases lay outside the gene matches. Per the germline V gene, CDR1 is MDHEN and CDR2 is SYDVKM. CDR3 sequence reads: CASSLLAEDNEQFF. The DNA of the CDR3 is TGTGCCAGCAGTTTACTAGCGGAAGACAATGAGCAGTTCTTC.

This rearrangement joins TRBV18 to TRBJ2-1; the match to TRBD2 covers 10 bases. V was clipped by 5 bases and J by 10 bases; unmatched bases: 5. This CDR3 comprises 13 residues. Per the germline V gene, CDR1 is KGHSH and CDR2 is LQKENI. This CDR3 is CASSAGLANEQFF. The CDR3 DNA reads TGTGCCAGCTCAGCGGGACTAGCGAACGAGCAGTTCTTC.

The chain couples TRBV5-1 to TRBJ2-1, with 11 nucleotides matching TRBD2. The trim removed 6 bases at V and 0 bases at J, leaving 11 bases unmatched. The CDR3 length is 18 residues. Germline V gene sequence: CDR1 SGHRS, CDR2 YFSETQ. This CDR3 is CASNARLAGRSSYNEQFF. Here the CDR3 DNA reads TGCGCCAGCAACGCGAGACTAGCGGGACGGAGCTCCTACAATGAGCAGTTCTTC.

The rearrangement uses TRBV18 and TRBJ2-7; tentatively, D is TRBD1 (5 bases). The CDR3 has 15 amino acids. Germline CDR1 and CDR2: KGHSH and LQKENI. V lost 1 base and J lost 2, with 12 bases in between. CDR3 region: CASSPRSGITYEQYF. The CDR3 region has the DNA TGTGCCAGCTCACCACGGTCAGGGATTACCTACGAGCAGTACTTC.

The chain links TRBV11-3 to TRBJ1-1; D is perhaps TRBD1 (6 bases). There are 15 residues in the CDR3. The germline CDR1 and CDR2 sequences are SGHNT and YENEEA. The V end was cut by 7 bases, the J end by 1 base, with 16 bases between. The CDR3 sequence: CASTWQGQWNTEAFF. In DNA, the CDR3 is TGTGCCAGCACCTGGCAGGGGCAATGGAACACTGAAGCTTTCTTT.

Comment on this clone: The read ends 1 residue shy of where the CDR3 ends; the end is completed using the germline J gene. The chain links TRBV6-1 to TRBJ2-1, with a tentative D call TRBD2 (5 bases). CDR3 size: 15 residues. V was cut by 0 bases and J by 10 bases, with 16 bases left in between. Germline-derived CDR1 and CDR2 are MNHNS and SASEGT. The CDR3 here is CASSEAELFSGEQFF. CDR3 DNA, as far as it was read: TGTGCCAGCAGTGAAGCGGAACTCTTCTCGGGAGAGCAGTTC.

This clone has more than one count but fewer than ten. The chain joins TRBV6-8 to TRBJ2-6, with a tentative D call TRBD1 (5 bases). Germline assignment: CDR1 MNHGY and CDR2 SAAAGT. Trimming took 5 bases from V and 6 from J, leaving 17 bases between them. This CDR3 is 16 amino acids long. CDR3 in DNA: TGTGCCAGCAGTCGCCCATGGACACCAAAGGCCAACGTCCTGACTTTC. Encoded protein: CASSRPWTPKANVLTF.

The genes are TRBV28 and TRBJ1-5, with 11 nucleotides matching TRBD1. The V segment lost 5 bases and the J segment 0 bases; nucleotides outside the gene matches: 12. The CDR3 totals 19 residues. Germline V gene sequence: CDR1 MDHEN, CDR2 SYDVKM. CDR3 amino acids: CASSVRTGGGSYSNQPQHF. For the CDR3, the DNA is TGTGCCAGCAGTGTACGGACAGGGGGCGGCTCATATAGCAATCAGCCCCAGCATTTT.

This clone showed up just a few times. This chain links TRBV28 with TRBJ2-1; D is perhaps TRBD2 (6 bases). The germline V gene encodes CDR1 MDHEN and CDR2 SYDVKM. The CDR3 runs 14 residues. The V gene lost 3 bases and the J gene lost 10 bases, with 16 bases spanning the gap. CDR3 nucleotide sequence: TGTGCCAGCAGTTTGCTGGAGGGCCTCGGGGAGCAGTTCTTC. This translates into CASSLLEGLGEQFF.

This clone has a handful of counts. The J gene is TRBJ2-3, the V gene TRBV11-3, with 9 bases identical to TRBD2. V shed 5 bases, J shed 4 bases, and the junction held 7 bases outside the gene matches. The germline V gene has CDR1 SGHNT and CDR2 YENEEA. This CDR3 comprises 15 residues. The CDR3 DNA follows: TGTGCCAGCAGCCGAATAGCGGGAGCCGCAGATACGCAGTATTTT. It is translated as CASSRIAGAADTQYF.

This chain connects TRBV28 to TRBJ2-3, with 7 nucleotides matching TRBD2. The ends lost 5 bases at V and 4 bases at J; junction bases unmatched: 12. CDR1 is MDHEN, CDR2 SYDVKM, per germline. The length of the CDR3 is 16 residues. The CDR3 spells CASSPFGGRAADTQYF. CDR3 nucleotides: TGTGCCAGCAGTCCCTTTGGGGGGAGGGCTGCAGATACGCAGTATTTT.

This clone was found a few times. The chain carries TRBV11-3 and TRBJ2-5, with 7 bases fitting TRBD2. The junction had 6 bases not matched to a gene; V was cut back by 3 bases and J by 2 bases. The CDR3 spans 15 residues. The germline CDR1 and CDR2 sequences are SGHNT and YENEEA. CDR3: CASSLVGRGQETQYF. CDR3 DNA: TGTGCCAGCAGCTTGGTGGGGCGGGGGCAAGAGACCCAGTACTTC.

The chain carries TRBV12-5 and TRBJ2-3; 8 bases line up with TRBD1. The germline V gene has CDR1 LGHNT and CDR2 FRNRAP. This CDR3 is 16 amino acids long. The CDR3 spells CASTKGQVTSTDTQYF. CDR3 DNA sequence: TGTGCCAGCACTAAGGGACAGGTTACTAGCACAGATACGCAGTATTTT.

The rearrangement uses TRBV6-8 and TRBJ1-4, with D perhaps TRBD1 (5 bases). This CDR3 contains 15 residues. Deletions cut 0 bases from V and 1 base from J, with 6 bases between. Germline CDR1 and CDR2: MNHGY and SAAAGT. The CDR3 reads CASSYSTGTNEKLFF. CDR3 bases: TGTGCCAGCAGTTACTCAACAGGAACTAATGAAAAACTGTTTTTT.